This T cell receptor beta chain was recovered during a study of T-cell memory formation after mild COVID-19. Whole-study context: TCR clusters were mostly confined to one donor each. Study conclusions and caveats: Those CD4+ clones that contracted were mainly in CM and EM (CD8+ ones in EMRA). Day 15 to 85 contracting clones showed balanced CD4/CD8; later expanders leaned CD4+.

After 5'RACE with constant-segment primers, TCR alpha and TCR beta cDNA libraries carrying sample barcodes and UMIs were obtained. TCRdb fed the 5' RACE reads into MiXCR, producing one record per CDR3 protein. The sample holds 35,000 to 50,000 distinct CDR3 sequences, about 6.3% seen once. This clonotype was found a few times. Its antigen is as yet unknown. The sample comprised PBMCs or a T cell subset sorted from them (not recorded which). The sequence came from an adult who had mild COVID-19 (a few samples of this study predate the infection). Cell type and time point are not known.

Here the CDR3 reads CASSPRSDTKKQPQHF. In nucleotides, the CDR3 is TGTGCCAGCAGTCCGAGGTCGGACACTAAGAAGCAGCCCCAGCATTTT. The rearrangement uses TRBV6-5 and TRBJ1-5; tentative D call: TRBD1 (5 bases). This CDR3 region has 16 residues. From germline, CDR1 is MNHEY and CDR2 SVGAGI. The V and J ends lost 5 bases and 7 bases respectively, with 21 bases between them.